These 26 T cell receptor beta chains were all obtained from the same sample, sequenced in a study of shared clonotypes between healthy human individuals. The table came from immunoSEQ multiplex PCR; TCRdb's copy has only in-frame clones and leaves some out. This table holds just over 2,000,000 clones, around 95% found once. Sequenced input: naive CD4+ T cells sorted from blood. Subset described: CD45RA+ positively selected. These receptors were taken from a man younger than 35 in good health.

This clone was picked up one time. This sequence joins TRBV6-6 and TRBJ1-3; D gene unclear. V was cut by 7 bases and J by 2 bases, with 15 bases left in between. CDR1 MNHNY and CDR2 SVGAGI come from the germline V gene (reference sequence). The CDR3 length is 15 residues. The CDR3 reads CASTILGRTGNTIYF. DNA of the CDR3: TGTGCCAGCACCATCCTGGGTAGGACTGGAAACACCATATATTTT.

Note on this clone: Other DNA sequences in the sample encode the same CDR3. The V gene is TRBV5-1, the J gene TRBJ2-3; a weak D match, TRBD1 (6 bases). This CDR3 has 13 residues. Germline lookup yields CDR1 SGHRS and CDR2 YFSETQ. Trimming stripped 0 bases from V and 6 bases from J, with 8 bases between. The CDR3 is CASSLGGPDTQYF. DNA of the CDR3: TGCGCCAGCAGCTTGGGGGGGCCGGATACGCAGTATTTT.

The gene calls are TRBV6-5 and TRBJ2-3; D perhaps matches TRBD1 (5 bases). Per the germline V gene, CDR1 is MNHEY and CDR2 is SVGAGI. The CDR3 is made up of 12 amino acids. V was pared by 4 bases and J by 5 bases, with 7 bases between. The CDR3 bases are TGTGCCAGCAGTTCTCAGGGAGATACGCAGTATTTT. Translating gives CASSSQGDTQYF.

Comment on this clone: Other DNA sequences in the same sample also yield this CDR3. The V and J genes are TRBV11-2 and TRBJ2-5, with D perhaps TRBD2 (5 bases). The CDR3 contains 14 residues. Germline V gene sequence: CDR1 SGHAT, CDR2 FQNNGV. V gave up 1 base and J gave up 5 bases, with 11 bases separating them. In DNA, the CDR3 is TGTGCCAGCAGCTTAGGTGGGAAGCGGGAGACCCAGTACTTC. Translated: CASSLGGKRETQYF.

Concerning this clone: At the DNA level, this CDR3 is encoded by other sequences in the same sample as well. The chain couples TRBV18 to TRBJ1-1, with D maybe TRBD1 (5 bases). Germline values: CDR1 KGHSH, CDR2 LQKENI. Between the trimmed V and J ends, which lost 6 bases and 2 bases, there was a span of 10 bases. This CDR3 contains 13 residues. In DNA, the CDR3 is TGTGCCAGCTCGGGTGACAGAAACACTGAAGCTTTCTTT. Translating gives CASSGDRNTEAFF.

The genes are TRBV13 and TRBJ2-7; no reliable D call. V was pared by 2 bases and J by 5 bases, with 4 bases between. CDR3 length: 11 residues. The germline gives CDR1 PRHDT, CDR2 FYEKMQ (reference sequence). This CDR3 reads CASSLFHEQYF. Written as DNA, the CDR3 is TGTGCCAGCAGCTTATTCCACGAGCAGTACTTC.

The chain recombines TRBV18 with TRBJ1-2; D is unresolved. V was cut by 3 bases and J by 4 bases, with 15 bases left in between. The CDR3 runs 15 residues. Germline V CDR1 and CDR2: KGHSH, LQKENI. CDR3 protein: CASSPGSSARYGYTF. CDR3 nucleotides: TGTGCCAGCTCACCGGGATCCAGTGCACGCTATGGCTACACCTTC.

V gene TRBV7-9 combines with J gene TRBJ1-2; no clear D gene. The CDR3 loop spans 13 amino acids. Per germline, CDR1 SEHNR and CDR2 FQNEAQ (reference sequence). With 4 bases removed from V and 3 bases from J, the gap between germline ends came to 9 bases. In nucleotides, the CDR3 is TGTGCCAGCAGCTCCGCACGGGACTATGGCTACACCTTC. It specifies CASSSARDYGYTF.

The CDR3 bases are TGTGCCATCAGTGAGACCCTCGGGGTTCAAGGTGAAGCTTTCTTT. As protein: CAISETLGVQGEAFF. V gene TRBV10-3 combines with J gene TRBJ1-1; D ambiguous. Germline CDR1 and CDR2: ENHRY and SYGVKD. Deletions cut 2 bases from V and 7 bases from J, with 17 bases between. This CDR3 is built from 15 residues.

This chain connects TRBV7-2 to TRBJ2-7; D uncertain. CDR3 length: 16 residues. Trimming cost V 7 bases and J 3 bases, with 22 bases left between them. From germline, CDR1 is SGHTA and CDR2 FQGNSA. CDR3 nucleotide sequence: TGTGCCAGCAACATTCTCCCTGGCTATAGGGACTACGAGCAGTACTTC. This sequence encodes CASNILPGYRDYEQYF. Based on the CDR3 plus reference TRBV7-2 and TRBJ2-7, the full variable domain is GAGVSQSPSNKVTEKGKDVELRCDPISGHTALYWYRQSLGQGLEFLIYFQGNSAPDKSGLPSDRFSAERTGGSVSTLTIQRTQQEDSAVYLCASNILPGYRDYEQYFGPGTRLTVT.

The CDR3 nucleotides read TGTGCCAGCAGTTACTCACCAGGGGGCGAGAACACCATATATTTT. It yields the protein CASSYSPGGENTIYF. The J gene is TRBJ1-3, the V gene TRBV6-5, with 8 bases matching TRBD1. This CDR3 has 15 amino acids. J lost 7 bases, V lost 0 bases, and 5 bases had no gene match. Germline V lookup: CDR1 MNHEY, CDR2 SVGAGI.

The chain has TRBV5-1 and TRBJ2-3; TRBD2 agrees at 9 bases. Germline CDR1 SGHRS, CDR2 YFSETQ. V dropped 1 base and J dropped 1; count of bases not matched to a gene: 7. The CDR3 covers 17 residues. DNA of the CDR3: TGCGCCAGCAGCTTGTGGTTAGCGGGGGACCGCACAGATACGCAGTATTTT. Its protein is CASSLWLAGDRTDTQYF.

This clone has just one count. The chain's CDR3 is CASSPGTSVETQYF. In nucleotides, the CDR3 is TGTGCCAGCAGCCCCGGGACTAGCGTCGAGACCCAGTACTTC. This chain connects TRBV4-2 to TRBJ2-5; 10 positions agree with TRBD2. Losses at the gene ends were 4 bases for V and 5 bases for J; bases not matched to a gene: 4. Per germline, CDR1 LGHNA and CDR2 YNFKEQ. The CDR3 runs 14 residues.

The chain employs TRBV2 and TRBJ2-1, with no clear D. V lost 6 bases and J lost 10, with 13 bases in between. Germline assignment: CDR1 SNHLY and CDR2 FYNNEI. CDR3 size: 12 residues. The CDR3 here is CASRTDAREQFF. The CDR3 DNA follows: TGTGCCAGCAGAACCGACGCCCGGGAGCAGTTCTTC.

The chain is built from TRBV5-4 and TRBJ1-2; D is unclear. Deletions cut 0 bases from V and 8 bases from J, with 14 bases between. This CDR3 has 14 residues. Germline CDR1 SGHNT, CDR2 YYREEE (reference sequence). DNA for the CDR3: TGTGCCAGCAGCTTGGGACTCCCCATGGGAGGCTACACCTTC. Translated: CASSLGLPMGGYTF.

The chain uses TRBV19 and TRBJ2-7; tentative D call: TRBD1 (5 bases). Germline V lookup: CDR1 LNHDA, CDR2 SQIVND (reference sequence). The CDR3 runs to 14 residues. Trimming removed 1 base at V and 6 bases at J, with 13 bases between. CDR3 loop: CASSIVPGIGEQYF. The CDR3 DNA is TGTGCCAGTAGTATAGTCCCAGGGATTGGCGAGCAGTACTTC.

V and J are TRBV7-8 and TRBJ1-2; no reliable D call. CDR3 size: 14 residues. V gave up 1 base and J gave up 5 bases, with 11 bases separating them. Germline V gene sequence: CDR1 SGHVS, CDR2 FQNEAQ. The CDR3 reads CASSLGQSWYGYTF. CDR3 nucleotide sequence: TGTGCCAGCAGCTTAGGGCAGTCTTGGTATGGCTACACCTTC.

The count of this clone is one. V usage is TRBV28 and J usage is TRBJ2-2, with D possibly matching TRBD2 (7 bases). V shed 6 bases and J shed 0 bases, with 23 bases lying between them. This CDR3 region has 19 residues. Germline assignment: CDR1 MDHEN and CDR2 SYDVKM. The CDR3 reads CASSDLRGRVTANTGELFF. The DNA of the CDR3 is TGTGCCAGCAGCGACCTTAGGGGGAGGGTGACAGCGAACACCGGGGAGCTGTTTTTT.

V usage is TRBV28 and J usage is TRBJ1-6; D unresolved. The CDR3 runs to 11 residues. V was trimmed by 8 bases and J by 11 bases, leaving 10 bases between them. Germline V CDR1 and CDR2: MDHEN, SYDVKM. CDR3 in DNA: TGTGCCAGCTCTCTCGGGACACCCCTCCACTTT. Translating gives CASSLGTPLHF.

The J gene is TRBJ2-7, the V gene TRBV10-3; 7 nucleotides line up with TRBD1. V gave up 4 bases and J gave up 6 bases; unmatched junction bases: 6. In germline, CDR1 is ENHRY, CDR2 SYGVKD. This CDR3 comprises 13 residues. The CDR3 reads CAISGVQGSEQYF. In DNA, the CDR3 is TGTGCCATCAGTGGAGTACAGGGGTCCGAGCAGTACTTC.

This chain connects TRBV5-4 to TRBJ2-7; D might be TRBD2 (5 bases). Trimming pared 4 bases from V and 3 bases from J, leaving 14 bases between. The CDR3 is 14 amino acids. CDR1 and CDR2 (germline): SGHNT, YYREEE (reference sequence). The CDR3 nucleotides read TGTGCCAGCAGCCTGCAGAGCGGAAACTACGAGCAGTACTTC. Residues: CASSLQSGNYEQYF.

This chain links TRBV7-2 with TRBJ1-2; 10 nucleotides agree with TRBD1. Germline V gives CDR1 SGHTA, CDR2 FQGNSA. The CDR3 length is 14 residues. Unmatched junction bases numbered 6, after V lost 5 bases and J lost 6 bases. CDR3 sequence reads: CASSRDRGLNGYTF. In DNA form, the CDR3 reads TGTGCCAGCAGCCGGGACAGGGGATTGAATGGCTACACCTTC.

J is TRBJ1-5 and V is TRBV19; D is unclear. Deletions cut 3 bases from V and 7 bases from J, with 13 bases between. The CDR3 is made up of 14 amino acids. From germline, CDR1 is LNHDA and CDR2 SQIVND (reference sequence). The CDR3 here is CASSMVSVAQPQHF. The CDR3 coding sequence is TGTGCCAGTAGTATGGTGTCTGTAGCCCAGCCCCAGCATTTT.

The rearrangement joins TRBV30 to TRBJ1-6, with TRBD1 identical over 8 bases. V shed 2 bases, J shed 7 bases, and the junction held 7 bases outside the gene matches. CDR3 length: 15 residues. Germline loops: CDR1 GTSNPN, CDR2 SVGIG (reference sequence). This CDR3 is CAWSPITGGNSPLHF. As DNA, the CDR3 is TGTGCCTGGAGTCCCATTACAGGGGGGAATTCACCCCTCCACTTT.

The V call is TRBV9, the J call TRBJ1-1, with 8 bases matching TRBD1. CDR3 length equals 16 residues. Germline CDR1 and CDR2: SGDLS and YYNGEE. The junction had 13 bases not matched to a gene; V was cut back by 3 bases and J by 6 bases. As DNA, the CDR3 is TGTGCCAGCAGCGGCCGGGGACAGGCCCGACCATCTGAAGCTTTCTTT. Protein: CASSGRGQARPSEAFF.

The V gene is TRBV4-1, the J gene TRBJ2-3, with 8 bases identical to TRBD2. Trimming cost V 6 bases and J 4 bases; bases outside gene matches: 9. Per the germline V gene, CDR1 is MGHRA and CDR2 is YSYEKL. CDR3 length: 15 amino acids. In DNA form, the CDR3 reads TGCGCCAGCAGTCGAGCGGGAGCAGGGGCAGATACGCAGTATTTT. Its translation is CASSRAGAGADTQYF.